A single sample is the source of the 9 T cell receptor beta chains below, sequenced in a study of blood T cell repertoires in COVID-19. This table comes from immunoSEQ multiplex PCR, and its TCRdb copy is limited to in-frame clones, with some not included. The sample consists of roughly 260,000 clones, around nine tenths of them appearing once. The sequenced sample consisted of peripheral blood. Every receptor here comes from a woman aged 25 to 45 with COVID-19, enrolled during active disease.

Regarding this clone: The sample contains more than one DNA sequence encoding this CDR3. The chain is built from TRBV7-2 and TRBJ2-7; TRBD1 is a possible D gene (5 bases). Germline CDR1 and CDR2: SGHTA and FQGNSA. The CDR3 length is 14 residues. Trimming cost V 1 base and J 2 bases, with 9 bases left between them. The CDR3 DNA sequence: TGTGCCAGCAGCTTAGTTGGGGCTGCCTACGAGCAGTACTTC. It codes for CASSLVGAAYEQYF. The full variable domain, its missing parts supplied by reference TRBV7-2 and TRBJ2-7, is GAGVSQSPSNKVTEKGKDVELRCDPISGHTALYWYRQSLGQGLEFLIYFQGNSAPDKSGLPSDRFSAERTGGSVSTLTIQRTQQEDSAVYLCASSLVGAAYEQYFGPGTRLTVT.

The chain uses TRBV2 and TRBJ2-1; the D gene is possibly TRBD1 (5 bases). The CDR3 totals 13 residues. The V and J ends lost 2 bases and 4 bases respectively, with 6 bases between them. CDR1 and CDR2 from the germline V gene are SNHLY and FYNNEI. The CDR3 DNA reads TGTGCCAGCAGTGAAAGGGGTTACAATGAGCAGTTCTTC. Protein: CASSERGYNEQFF.

V and J are TRBV29-1 and TRBJ1-2, with D possibly matching TRBD1 (5 bases). CDR1 SQVTM and CDR2 ANQGSEA come from the germline V gene. This CDR3 has 16 amino acids. V shed 2 bases and J shed 2 bases, with 18 bases lying between them. CDR3 amino acids: CSVEWTPGGLNYGYTF. The CDR3 DNA is TGCAGCGTTGAATGGACCCCCGGGGGTTTGAACTATGGCTACACCTTC.

The gene calls are TRBV9 and TRBJ2-7; D perhaps matches TRBD2 (5 bases). Trimming cost V 0 bases and J 6 bases, with 13 bases left between them. The CDR3 runs 14 residues. Per the germline V gene, CDR1 is SGDLS and CDR2 is YYNGEE. In nucleotides, the CDR3 is TGTGCCAGCAGCGTAGATGTGGGAGTACTCGAGCAGTACTTC. Its protein is CASSVDVGVLEQYF.

The J gene is TRBJ1-2, the V gene TRBV4-1, with D possibly matching TRBD1 (6 bases). The CDR3 sequence is 15 residues long. Germline V gene sequence: CDR1 MGHRA, CDR2 YSYEKL. The ends were cut back, 4 bases at V and 6 bases at J, with 18 bases in the middle. The CDR3 DNA reads TGCGCCAGCAGCCGCCTTGAGGGGGAGTACCATGGCTACACCTTC. Amino acids: CASSRLEGEYHGYTF.

The chain couples TRBV3-1 (or the pseudogene TRBV3-2) to TRBJ1-1; maybe TRBD1 (6 bases). From germline, CDR1 is LGHDT and CDR2 YNNKEL (reference sequence). V dropped 10 bases and J dropped 5 bases, with 17 bases sitting between them. The CDR3 length is 13 residues. CDR3 sequence (DNA): TGTGCCACCCGCCCCTCAGGGGATACTGAAGCTTTCTTT. Amino acid sequence: CATRPSGDTEAFF.

This chain connects TRBV4-1 to TRBJ1-1; 9 nucleotides match TRBD1. V lost 1 base to trimming and J lost 1 base; unmatched junction nucleotides: 4. This CDR3 is 16 amino acids long. CDR1 is MGHRA and CDR2 is YSYEKL in the germline V gene. This chain's CDR3 is CASSQVQGATNTEAFF. CDR3 in DNA: TGCGCCAGCAGCCAAGTACAGGGGGCCACGAACACTGAAGCTTTCTTT.

V and J are TRBV10-2 and TRBJ2-5; possibly TRBD1 for D (6 bases). Looked up from germline, CDR1 is WSHSY and CDR2 is SAAADI. The CDR3 consists of 13 residues. Deletions cut 6 bases from V and 4 bases from J, with 12 bases between. The CDR3 nucleotides are TGCGCCAGCAGCCAACAGGGAAGAGAGACCCAGTACTTC. This gives the protein CASSQQGRETQYF.

The sample holds one count of this clone. This sequence joins TRBV19 and TRBJ2-7, with D perhaps matching TRBD1 (6 bases). In germline, CDR1 is LNHDA, CDR2 SQIVND (reference sequence). The length of the CDR3 is 13 residues. V dropped 6 bases and J dropped 7 bases, with 16 bases sitting between them. CDR3 in amino acids: CASRPRQGMEQYF. The DNA of the CDR3 is TGTGCCAGTAGGCCCCGGCAGGGGATGGAGCAGTACTTC.